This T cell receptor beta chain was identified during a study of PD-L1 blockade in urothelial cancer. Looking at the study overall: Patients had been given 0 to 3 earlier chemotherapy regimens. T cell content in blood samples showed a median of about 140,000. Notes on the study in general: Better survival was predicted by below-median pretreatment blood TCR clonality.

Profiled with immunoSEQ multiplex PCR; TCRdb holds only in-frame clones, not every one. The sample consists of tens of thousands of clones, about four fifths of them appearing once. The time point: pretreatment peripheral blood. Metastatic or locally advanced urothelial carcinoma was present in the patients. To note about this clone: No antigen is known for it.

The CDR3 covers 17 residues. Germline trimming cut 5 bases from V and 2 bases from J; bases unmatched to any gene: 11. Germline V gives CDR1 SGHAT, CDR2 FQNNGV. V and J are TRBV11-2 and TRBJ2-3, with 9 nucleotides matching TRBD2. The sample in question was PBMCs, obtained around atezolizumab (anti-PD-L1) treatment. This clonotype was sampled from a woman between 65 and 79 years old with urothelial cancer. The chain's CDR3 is CASSGPAGGAFTDTQYF. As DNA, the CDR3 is TGTGCCAGCAGCGGACCAGCGGGAGGAGCGTTCACAGATACGCAGTATTTT.